Presented here are 24 T cell receptor beta chains from one specimen sequenced in a study of CD8+ T cells in alopecia areata. In each case, RNA was isolated and then reverse transcribed into cDNA as the sequencing template. The method was immunoSEQ multiplex PCR; TCRdb's version includes in-frame clones alone and lacks a portion of them. The data show around 190,000 clones, over 60% seen once. The treatment is: oral pan-JAK inhibitor, 5-10 mg twice daily. Source: CD4+ T cells sorted from blood, taken at week 4, from a patient treated with tofacitinib. Every receptor here comes from a human donor with alopecia areata.

This chain connects TRBV7-6 to TRBJ2-7; possibly TRBD1 for D (5 bases). CDR1 is SGHVS and CDR2 is FNYEAQ in the germline V gene. V lost 5 bases and J 6 bases, leaving 17 bases between the germline ends. CDR3 length equals 14 residues. CDR3 sequence (DNA): TGTGCCAGCAGCCTCTCCATCCAAGGGGCCGAGCAGTACTTC. Its protein product is CASSLSIQGAEQYF.

This chain's CDR3 is CSVMRQMNTEAFF. CDR3 nucleotides: TGCAGCGTTATGCGACAGATGAACACTGAAGCTTTCTTT. J is TRBJ1-1 and V is TRBV29-1; a weak D match, TRBD1 (5 bases). Germline CDR1 SQVTM, CDR2 ANQGSEA. The V end was cut by 5 bases, the J end by 0 bases, with 10 bases between. CDR3 length: 13 amino acids.

The rearrangement joins TRBV30 to TRBJ1-4; a possible D gene is TRBD1 (5 bases). The CDR3 totals 12 residues. V lost 4 bases to trimming and J lost 5 bases, with 8 bases between them. From germline, CDR1 is GTSNPN and CDR2 SVGIG (reference sequence). CDR3 nucleotides: TGTGCCTGGAACAGGAAAAATGAAAAACTGTTTTTT. It encodes CAWNRKNEKLFF.

This chain connects TRBV2 to TRBJ2-1; D gene unclear. This CDR3 comprises 15 residues. Germline V gives CDR1 SNHLY, CDR2 FYNNEI. Trimming shortened V by 5 bases and J by 0 bases, and 11 bases separated the two germline ends. The CDR3 region has the DNA TGTGCCAGCAGTTCCGACATTGGCTCCTACAATGAGCAGTTCTTC. It is translated as CASSSDIGSYNEQFF.

The chain employs TRBV7-9 and TRBJ2-1; 7 nucleotides align to TRBD1. CDR1 and CDR2 (germline): SEHNR, FQNEAQ (reference sequence). This CDR3 contains 15 residues. The CDR3 nucleotides read TGTGCGATCACCCGAACCGGGACAGCCTACAATGAGCAGTTCTTC. Amino acid sequence: CAITRTGTAYNEQFF.

This rearrangement joins TRBV7-3 to TRBJ1-2; the match to TRBD1 covers 7 bases. After removal of 8 bases from V and 0 bases from J, the junction contained 6 bases not matched to a gene. From germline, CDR1 is SGHTA and CDR2 FQGTGA. This CDR3 spans 14 amino acids. The CDR3 DNA follows: TGTGCCAGCGCCAGGGACAGCTCTAACTATGGCTACACCTTC. Its translation is CASARDSSNYGYTF. Full variable domain (outside the CDR3, taken from reference TRBV7-3 and TRBJ1-2): GAGVSQTPSNKVTEKGKYVELRCDPISGHTALYWYRQSLGQGPEFLIYFQGTGAADDSGLPNDRFFAVRPEGSVSTLKIQRTERGDSAVYLCASARDSSNYGYTFGSGTRLTVV.

This chain uses TRBV2 with TRBJ2-1; 8 nucleotides agree with TRBD1. The germline V gene has CDR1 SNHLY and CDR2 FYNNEI. V lost 6 bases and J lost 2; bases outside the gene matches: 6. The length of the CDR3 is 15 residues. CDR3 sequence: CASRGQGSPYNEQFF. In DNA, the CDR3 is TGTGCCAGCAGAGGACAGGGAAGCCCCTACAATGAGCAGTTCTTC.

This clone was seen a few times. The CDR3 is CASRPSGADTQYF. The CDR3, as DNA: TGTGCCAGCAGGCCTAGCGGGGCAGATACGCAGTATTTT. V usage is TRBV6-5 and J usage is TRBJ2-3, with 9 bases matching TRBD2. The CDR3 runs to 13 residues. V trimming: 6 bases; J trimming: 4 bases; junction bases outside the gene matches: 2. Germline V gene lookup returns CDR1 MNHEY and CDR2 SVGAGI.

The chain carries TRBV14 and TRBJ2-7; D is unresolved. This CDR3 is built from 15 residues. The V and J ends lost 4 bases and 5 bases respectively, with 18 bases between them. Germline V gene sequence: CDR1 SGHDN, CDR2 FVKESK. The CDR3 DNA reads TGTGCCAGCAGCCCCCCGGGCCTGCGAGTCGACGAGCAGTACTTC. This sequence encodes CASSPPGLRVDEQYF.

V gene TRBV18 combines with J gene TRBJ1-4; D ambiguous. CDR1 is KGHSH and CDR2 is LQKENI in the germline V gene. V was pared by 5 bases and J by 8 bases, with 9 bases between. The CDR3 runs 12 residues. This CDR3 reads CASSFTGEKLFF. In DNA, the CDR3 is TGTGCCAGCTCATTTACGGGAGAAAAACTGTTTTTT. Filled out from reference TRBV18 and TRBJ1-4, the complete variable domain reads NAGVMQNPRHLVRRRGQEARLRCSPMKGHSHVYWYRQLPEEGLKFMVYLQKENIIDESGMPKERFSAEFPKEGPSILRIQQVVRGDSAAYFCASSFTGEKLFFGSGTQLSVL.

This rearrangement joins TRBV4-3 to TRBJ2-5, with 10 positions matching TRBD1. CDR1 is LGHNA and CDR2 is YSLEER in the germline V gene. CDR3 length: 15 residues. The trim removed 4 bases at V and 5 bases at J, leaving 7 bases unmatched. In nucleotides, the CDR3 is TGCGCCAGCAGCCGCCTCGGGGGACAGGGGGAGACCCAGTACTTC. Its protein product is CASSRLGGQGETQYF.

The gene calls are TRBV12-5 and TRBJ2-1; 11 nucleotides match TRBD2. The CDR3 has 14 residues. Germline V gives CDR1 LGHNT, CDR2 FRNRAP. V lost 7 bases, J lost 9 bases, and 8 bases stayed unmatched. The CDR3 loop is CASVLSGGAGEQFF. CDR3 sequence (DNA): TGTGCTAGTGTTCTTAGCGGGGGGGCAGGTGAGCAGTTCTTC.

This clone turned up a few times. The rearrangement links TRBV4-1 to TRBJ2-2; 8 nucleotides line up with TRBD2. Germline-derived CDR1 and CDR2 are MGHRA and YSYEKL. Trimming removed 0 bases from V and 4 bases from J; junction bases left unmatched: 4. This CDR3 has 16 amino acids. CDR3 protein: CASSQDRGGSTGELFF. The DNA of the CDR3 is TGCGCCAGCAGCCAAGACCGGGGGGGGTCCACCGGGGAGCTGTTTTTT.

V and J are TRBV30 and TRBJ1-1; D not certain. CDR1 is GTSNPN and CDR2 is SVGIG in the germline V gene (reference sequence). The CDR3 length is 11 residues. Trimming took 2 bases from V and 8 from J, leaving 9 bases between them. This CDR3 is CAWSWLSEAFF. The CDR3, as DNA: TGTGCCTGGAGTTGGCTCTCGGAAGCTTTCTTT.

The chain has TRBV4-3 and TRBJ1-1, with D uncertain. Germline V lookup: CDR1 LGHNA, CDR2 YSLEER. With 3 bases removed from V and 0 bases from J, the gap between germline ends came to 5 bases. The CDR3 runs 13 residues. CDR3 bases: TGCGCCAGCAGCCAGGTGATGAACACTGAAGCTTTCTTT. It is translated as CASSQVMNTEAFF.

The chain recombines TRBV2 with TRBJ2-4; D is uncertain. Trimming removed 0 bases from V and 6 bases from J, with 9 bases in between. Germline V gives CDR1 SNHLY, CDR2 FYNNEI. This CDR3 contains 14 residues. CDR3 amino acids: CASSEALTTNIQYF. CDR3 nucleotides: TGTGCCAGCAGTGAAGCGCTTACCACAAACATTCAGTACTTC.

The V and J genes are TRBV30 and TRBJ2-4; D perhaps matches TRBD1 (5 bases). The CDR3 extends over 13 amino acids. The germline V gene encodes CDR1 GTSNPN and CDR2 SVGIG (reference sequence). The V and J ends lost 3 bases and 8 bases respectively, with 14 bases between them. DNA of the CDR3: TGTGCCTGGAGGCAAGCAGGGCGGCACATTCAGTACTTC. It encodes CAWRQAGRHIQYF.

This chain links TRBV9 with TRBJ1-2; D gene ambiguous. Germline CDR1 is SGDLS and CDR2 is YYNGEE. The CDR3 has 13 amino acids. Trimming pared 4 bases from V and 8 bases from J, leaving 15 bases between. Written as DNA, the CDR3 is TGTGCCAGCAGCTCGCGGGGAGTTCAAGGCTACACCTTC. It encodes CASSSRGVQGYTF.

The rearrangement links TRBV5-4 to TRBJ2-1; 10 bases fit TRBD2. The CDR3 loop spans 16 amino acids. The V segment lost 4 bases and the J segment 4 bases; nucleotides outside the gene matches: 8. In germline, CDR1 is SGHNT, CDR2 YYREEE (reference sequence). CDR3 in DNA: TGTGCCAGCAGCAGGACTAGCGGCCCGATATACAATGAGCAGTTCTTC. Translation: CASSRTSGPIYNEQFF.

Turning to this clone: Other DNA variants within this sample encode the same CDR3. J is TRBJ1-4 and V is TRBV27; D call uncertain. V was cut by 3 bases and J by 1 base, with 6 bases left in between. Germline CDR1 reads MNHEY; CDR2 reads SMNVEV (reference sequence). This CDR3 contains 14 residues. CDR3 DNA sequence: TGTGCCAGCAGTTTGGTCGGAACTAATGAAAAACTGTTTTTT. It translates to CASSLVGTNEKLFF.

This clone was observed at least ten times. The chain employs TRBV7-2 and TRBJ2-2; D gene uncertain. Between the trimmed V and J ends, which lost 4 bases and 5 bases, there was a span of 8 bases. This CDR3 contains 13 residues. In germline, CDR1 is SGHTA, CDR2 FQGNSA. CDR3 sequence (DNA): TGTGCCAGCAGCTCTCTCCTGACCGGGGAGCTGTTTTTT. Translation: CASSSLLTGELFF.

The V and J genes are TRBV19 and TRBJ1-2, with 10 bases identical to TRBD1. CDR1 is LNHDA, CDR2 SQIVND, per germline (reference sequence). V trimming: 6 bases; J trimming: 7 bases; junction bases outside the gene matches: 11. The CDR3 contains 15 residues. CDR3 in amino acids: CASRRETGGVGGYTF. CDR3 DNA sequence: TGTGCCAGTAGGCGCGAGACAGGGGGCGTTGGTGGCTACACCTTC.

In its sample, this clone was seen once. The chain has TRBV2 and TRBJ1-2, with D hard to call. Germline V CDR1 and CDR2: SNHLY, FYNNEI. The CDR3 extends over 11 amino acids. V lost 5 bases to trimming and J lost 9 bases, with 10 bases between them. CDR3 region: CASSQQRSYTF. CDR3 sequence (DNA): TGTGCCAGCAGTCAACAGCGAAGCTACACCTTC.

The V and J genes are TRBV4-2 and TRBJ1-1; 9 nucleotides agree with TRBD1. J lost 9 bases, V lost 4 bases, and 3 bases had no gene match. The CDR3 consists of 12 residues. Germline values: CDR1 LGHNA, CDR2 YNFKEQ. The CDR3 bases are TGTGCCAGCAGCCTACAGGGGGCTAAAGCTTTCTTT. Its protein product is CASSLQGAKAFF.